This T cell receptor beta chain was captured in a study of blood T cell repertoires in COVID-19. Study overall: The study drew acute and convalescent COVID-19 samples from the United States, Italy and Spain. In each case, the material was cDNA or gDNA derived from T cells, B-cell-depleted T cells, or PBMCs.

This clone was found a few times. The CDR3 has 13 amino acids. V lost 2 bases and J lost 5, with 9 bases in between. CDR1 MNHEY and CDR2 SVGEGT come from the germline V gene. Authors' methods: Reference gene primer amplification yielded estimated nucleated cell counts. Only in-frame clones appear in the TCRdb table, and some are missing; sequencing was by immunoSEQ multiplex PCR. V, J and clone size are those of that table, while D and trimming were read from the DNA. The sample consists of over 200,000 clones, around 90% of them appearing once. Input material: peripheral blood. The origin of this receptor is a woman in her thirties with acute or convalescent COVID-19. J is TRBJ1-1 and V is TRBV6-2 or TRBV6-3; D call uncertain. The CDR3 is CASSYEGWTEAFF. In DNA, the CDR3 is TGTGCCAGCAGTTACGAGGGTTGGACTGAAGCTTTCTTT.